Listed below are T cell receptor beta chains from one sample, sequenced in a study of blood T cell repertoires in COVID-19. Using immunoSEQ multiplex PCR, the repertoire was profiled, and TCRdb retains in-frame clones only, with some absent. The profile covers 250,000 to 350,000 clones, with 89% appearing a single time and 0.94% taken by the ten largest. Specimen: peripheral blood. These receptors originate from a woman aged 40 to 55 who had recovered from COVID-19. Each CDR3 is given with its conserved first and last residue. Fields, in order: J gene, V gene, clone size, D gene, CDR3 DNA, CDR3 protein. A D gene is named only where the DNA matches it firmly. Expanded clones are given a class, and other clones once, few, many or no size at all.

TRBJ1-1,TRBV7-9,.,.,TGTGCCAGCAGCCGAGAAATCGGGGCTTTCTTT,CASSREIGAFF
TRBJ1-1,TRBV5-6,few,.,TGTGCCAGCAGCTTGCGGCAGGGAGGAACTGAAGCTTTCTTT,CASSLRQGGTEAFF
TRBJ2-1,TRBV9,.,.,TGTGCCAGCAGCGCCGGAGGGGAGAGCTATGAGCAGTTCTTC,CASSAGGESYEQFF
TRBJ2-1,TRBV7-2,few,TRBD2,TGTGCCAGCAGGAGACTAGCGGGAGGCCTGAGCTCCTACAATGAGCAGTTCTTC,CASRRLAGGLSSYNEQFF
TRBJ1-2,TRBV27,.,.,TGTGCCAGCAGGGGGGGATCCCTGAGCTATGGCTACACCTTC,CASRGGSLSYGYTF
TRBJ2-5,TRBV29-1,.,TRBD1,TGCAGCGTGCGACAGGGGCCGGAGACCCAGTACTTC,CSVRQGPETQYF
TRBJ2-7,TRBV13,.,TRBD1,TGTGCCAGCAGCTTCGCAGGGCAGGGGGCTGCCGAGCAGTACTTC,CASSFAGQGAAEQYF
TRBJ2-7,TRBV6-5,.,.,TGTGCCAGCAGTTACAACCCGTCCCGGTACGAGCAGTACTTC,CASSYNPSRYEQYF
TRBJ1-6,TRBV10-2,.,.,TGCGCCAGCAGTGAGTCGGCAAATTCACCCCTCCACTTT,CASSESANSPLHF
TRBJ2-7,TRBV6-2/TRBV6-3,.,.,TGTGCCAGCAGTAAACTTCAATACGAGCAGTACTTC,CASSKLQYEQYF
TRBJ1-1,TRBV11-3,few,.,TGTGCCAGCAGCTTAACACAGATGAACACTGAAGCTTTCTTT,CASSLTQMNTEAFF
TRBJ2-4,TRBV7-8,.,TRBD2,TGTGCCAGCAGCGCTAGCGGGGGTGGGGAAAACATTCAGTACTTC,CASSASGGGENIQYF
TRBJ1-6,TRBV3-1/TRBV3-2,.,.,TGTGCCAGCAGCCAAGAGTTGGCAGATAATTCACCCCTCCACTTT,CASSQELADNSPLHF
TRBJ2-3,TRBV7-3,once,TRBD1,TGTGCCAGCAGCTCCCCAGGGGGCAAAGGAGATACGCAGTATTTT,CASSSPGGKGDTQYF
TRBJ2-1,TRBV5-1,.,TRBD2,TGCGCCAGCAGCGTGACTACTAGCGGCCTTAGCTCCTACAATGAGCAGTTCTTC,CASSVTTSGLSSYNEQFF
TRBJ2-6,TRBV9,.,.,TGTGCCAGCAGCGTAGGGAGGGGTGGAGGTGTCTGGGCCAACGTCCTGACTTTC,CASSVGRGGGVWANVLTF
TRBJ2-5,TRBV5-1,.,TRBD2,TGCGCCAGCAGCTTGGGGGTAGCGGGAGTATGGGAGACCCAGTACTTC,CASSLGVAGVWETQYF
TRBJ1-2,TRBV6-1,.,.,TGTGCCAGCAGTTATACATACTATGGCTACACCTTC,CASSYTYYGYTF
TRBJ2-1,TRBV24-1,.,TRBD1,TGTGCCACCAGTGCAGGGACAGACCTTAAGCAGTTCTTC,CATSAGTDLKQFF
TRBJ2-3,TRBV19,.,TRBD1,TGTGCCAGTAGTGGGACAGGGGGCGCGGGAGATACGCAGTATTTT,CASSGTGGAGDTQYF
TRBJ2-5,TRBV28,.,.,TGTGCCAGCAGTTTATTCCCTACGGGCCGGAGGGGAGAGACCCAGTACTTC,CASSLFPTGRRGETQYF
TRBJ2-1,TRBV6-1,.,TRBD2,TGTGCCAGCAGTGGAGGGCCCGGACTAGCGGCAAACAATGAGCAGTTCTTC,CASSGGPGLAANNEQFF
TRBJ2-2,TRBV18,.,TRBD2,TGTGCCAGCTCCCCCGGGACTAGCGGCCACACCGGGGAGCTGTTTTTT,CASSPGTSGHTGELFF
TRBJ1-2,TRBV12-3/TRBV12-4,.,.,TGTGCCAGCAGCTTAGACGAGTATGGCTACACCTTC,CASSLDEYGYTF
TRBJ1-5,TRBV27,.,.,TGTGCCAGCAGTTTATTATGGGGCGGCAATCAGCCCCAGCATTTT,CASSLLWGGNQPQHF
TRBJ1-2,TRBV5-4,few,TRBD1,TGTGCCAGCAGCTACGAGCCCGGGACAGCCTATGGCTACACCTTC,CASSYEPGTAYGYTF
TRBJ1-2,TRBV19,.,.,TGTGCCAGTAGTATTTCGGCAGGGCTGGCCTATGGCTACACCTTC,CASSISAGLAYGYTF
TRBJ2-1,TRBV5-4,.,TRBD2,TGTGCCAGCAGCTTACCGGGACTAGATTACAATGAGCAGTTCTTC,CASSLPGLDYNEQFF
TRBJ2-7,TRBV30,.,.,TGTGCCTGGAACGCGTTCAACTCCTACGAGCAGTACTTC,CAWNAFNSYEQYF
TRBJ1-1,TRBV2,.,.,TGTGCCAGCAGTTACACCTTCCGAGCTTTCTTT,CASSYTFRAFF
TRBJ2-3,TRBV10-1,.,.,TGCGCCAGCAGTGCCGACAGGCCGACAGATACGCAGTATTTT,CASSADRPTDTQYF
TRBJ2-7,TRBV28,.,TRBD1,TGTGCCAGCGGGGCAGGGGGTCACGAGCAGTACTTC,CASGAGGHEQYF
TRBJ2-5,TRBV2,.,.,TGTGCCAGCAGTGAAAATTTGGGCAGCCAAGAGACCCAGTACTTC,CASSENLGSQETQYF
TRBJ2-7,TRBV3-1/TRBV3-2,.,.,TGTGCCAGCAGCGAAGGCGGCAGGGTTTTCGAGCAGTACTTC,CASSEGGRVFEQYF
TRBJ1-1,TRBV12-3/TRBV12-4,.,.,TGTGCCAGCAGTTTCGCGGGGGACACTGAAGCTTTCTTT,CASSFAGDTEAFF
TRBJ1-5,TRBV28,.,TRBD1,TGTGCCAGCAGTGGCTTTGAGCAGGGGGCAGTGGGGGTAGGAGGGCCCCAGCATTTT,CASSGFEQGAVGVGGPQHF
TRBJ2-3,TRBV5-1,once,TRBD2,TGCGCCAGCAGCGCCGGGACTAGCGGGACTAGCACAGATACGCAGTATTTT,CASSAGTSGTSTDTQYF
TRBJ2-5,TRBV5-1,.,.,TGCGCCAGCAGCCCCGGGACTTCGGAGACCCAGTACTTC,CASSPGTSETQYF
TRBJ2-3,TRBV3-1/TRBV3-2,.,.,TGTGCCAGCAGCCAAGTTACGGGATCCACAGATACGCAGTATTTT,CASSQVTGSTDTQYF
TRBJ2-2,TRBV3-1/TRBV3-2,.,TRBD2,TGTGCCAGCAGCCCTAGCGGGAGCACCGGGGAGCTGTTTTTT,CASSPSGSTGELFF
TRBJ1-1,TRBV6-4,.,TRBD1,TGTGCCAGCAGTGAGACAGGGGGCGAAGGTTCTGAAGCTTTCTTT,CASSETGGEGSEAFF
TRBJ1-5,TRBV30,.,.,TGTGCCTGGAGTCGACAGGCTGATCAGCCCCAGCATTTT,CAWSRQADQPQHF
TRBJ1-2,TRBV19,.,TRBD1,TGTGCCAGTAGCACTGCAGGGGGCAGCTATGGCTACACCTTC,CASSTAGGSYGYTF
TRBJ2-7,TRBV6-6,.,TRBD1,TGTGCCAGCAGTTACGGGGACAGAATTCCCTACGAGCAGTACTTC,CASSYGDRIPYEQYF
TRBJ2-3,TRBV7-8,few,.,TGTGCCAGCAGCCAAAGTGGACAGTTCGCAGATACGCAGTATTTT,CASSQSGQFADTQYF
TRBJ2-3,TRBV3-1/TRBV3-2,.,TRBD1,TGTGCCAGCAGCCAAGATGATACAGGGGGTGCAGATACGCAGTATTTT,CASSQDDTGGADTQYF
TRBJ2-7,TRBV2,.,TRBD2,TGTGCCAGCAGGACCGGGACTAGCTCCTACGAGCAGTACTTC,CASRTGTSSYEQYF
TRBJ2-3,TRBV5-8,.,TRBD2,TGTGCCAGCAGAGCCCTGCTAGCGGGAGGGAGAGATACGCAGTATTTT,CASRALLAGGRDTQYF
TRBJ2-2,TRBV15,.,TRBD1,TGTGCCACCAGCAGAGTACGGGGTTATGGGGGACAGCACACCGGGGAGCTGTTTTTT,CATSRVRGYGGQHTGELFF
TRBJ2-7,TRBV19,.,.,TGTGCCAGTAGCCCCACTAGAACATCCTACGAGCAGTACTTC,CASSPTRTSYEQYF
TRBJ1-6,TRBV5-6,.,.,TGTGCCAGCACACTAGGTGGCAGCCCCAATTCACCCCTCCACTTT,CASTLGGSPNSPLHF
TRBJ2-7,TRBV18,.,.,TGTGCCAGCTCCCTCTCCTACGAGCAGTACTTC,CASSLSYEQYF
TRBJ2-1,TRBV6-1,once,TRBD2,TGTGCCAGCAGTGAAGCGCCAGCGGGGAGAGGGCAGTTCTTC,CASSEAPAGRGQFF
TRBJ1-2,TRBV5-1,.,.,TGCGCCAGCAGCCCGGGCCCCGGGACACCGGAAGGCTACACCTTC,CASSPGPGTPEGYTF
TRBJ1-2,TRBV19,.,TRBD1,TGTGCCAGTAAACCGGGACAGGGGGCTAACTATGGCTACACCTTC,CASKPGQGANYGYTF
TRBJ2-3,TRBV2,.,.,TGTGCCAGCGATTATAGAGAGCACACAGATACGCAGTATTTT,CASDYREHTDTQYF
TRBJ2-1,TRBV5-1,.,TRBD1,TGCGCCAGCAGCTTGGTGGGGACAGGGTATGAGCAGTTCTTC,CASSLVGTGYEQFF
TRBJ1-4,TRBV19,.,TRBD1,TGTGCCAGTACCGTTTTACAGGGGACTAATGAAAAACTGTTTTTT,CASTVLQGTNEKLFF
TRBJ1-5,TRBV6-2/TRBV6-3,.,TRBD1,TGTGCCAGCAGTTATGGACAGGGTTCCCAGCCCCAGCATTTT,CASSYGQGSQPQHF